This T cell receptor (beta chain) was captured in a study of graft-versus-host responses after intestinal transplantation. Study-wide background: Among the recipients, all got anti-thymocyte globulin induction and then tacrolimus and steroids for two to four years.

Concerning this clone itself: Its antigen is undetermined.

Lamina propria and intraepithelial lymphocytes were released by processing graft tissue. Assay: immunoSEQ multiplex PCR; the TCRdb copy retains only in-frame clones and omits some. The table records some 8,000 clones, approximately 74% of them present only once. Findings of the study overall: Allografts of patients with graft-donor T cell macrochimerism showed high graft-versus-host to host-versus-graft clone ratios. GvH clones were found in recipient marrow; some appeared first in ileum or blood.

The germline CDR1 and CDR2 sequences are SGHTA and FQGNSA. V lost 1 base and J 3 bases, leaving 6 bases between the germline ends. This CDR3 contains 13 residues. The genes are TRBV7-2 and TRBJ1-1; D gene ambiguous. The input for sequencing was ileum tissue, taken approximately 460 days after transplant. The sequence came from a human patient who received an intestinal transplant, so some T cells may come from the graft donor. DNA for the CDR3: TGTGCCAGCAGCTTAGGGGTGGACACTGAAGCTTTCTTT. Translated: CASSLGVDTEAFF.